The 5 T cell receptor beta chains below all came from one sample that was sequenced in a study of blood T cell repertoires in COVID-19. This table comes from immunoSEQ multiplex PCR, and its TCRdb copy is limited to in-frame clones, with some not included. The sample records over 350,000 clones, about nine tenths being singletons. Sequenced: peripheral blood. The receptors derive from a woman in her thirties with active or convalescent COVID-19.

The rearrangement links TRBV7-2 to TRBJ2-3; 7 positions match TRBD2. In germline, CDR1 is SGHTA, CDR2 FQGNSA. V was clipped by 5 bases and J by 11 bases; unmatched bases: 10. This CDR3 is built from 13 residues. The CDR3 nucleotides read TGTGCCAGCAGCCCCTCCCCGGAGCGGGAGCAGTATTTT. Protein: CASSPSPEREQYF.

This chain connects TRBV9 to TRBJ2-1; TRBD1 agrees at 9 bases. The V gene end was trimmed by 3 bases and the J gene end by 6 bases; junction bases not matched to a gene: 7. The CDR3 length is 15 residues. CDR1 is SGDLS and CDR2 is YYNGEE in the germline V gene. The CDR3 loop is CASSAQRQGGNEQFF. In nucleotides, the CDR3 is TGTGCCAGCAGCGCACAAAGACAGGGGGGCAATGAGCAGTTCTTC.

This sequence joins TRBV7-9 and TRBJ1-4; 7 nucleotides align to TRBD1. There are 14 residues in the CDR3. The J segment lost 8 bases and the V segment lost 10 bases, leaving 13 bases of the junction unmatched. The germline V gene encodes CDR1 SEHNR and CDR2 FQNEAQ (reference sequence). The CDR3 nucleotides read TGTGCCATCACAGGGGCAGGGCCCCGCGAAAAACTGTTTTTT. Residues: CAITGAGPREKLFF.

In this sample, this clone turned up a few times. The chain is built from TRBV19 and TRBJ1-2; possibly TRBD1 for D (6 bases). CDR1 is LNHDA, CDR2 SQIVND, per germline (reference sequence). Trimming shortened V by 5 bases and J by 5 bases, and 15 bases separated the two germline ends. The CDR3 length is 14 residues. In nucleotides, the CDR3 is TGTGCCAGTAGTGAGGGTTGGGGGCTGTATGGCTACACCTTC. Protein product: CASSEGWGLYGYTF.

The genes are TRBV6-5 and TRBJ1-2; no reliable D call. The germline gives CDR1 MNHEY, CDR2 SVGAGI. The ends were cut back, 7 bases at V and 2 bases at J, with 11 bases in the middle. This CDR3 is 13 amino acids long. CDR3 DNA sequence: TGTGCCAGCACCCCGGCGGGAAACTATGGCTACACCTTC. Its protein is CASTPAGNYGYTF.